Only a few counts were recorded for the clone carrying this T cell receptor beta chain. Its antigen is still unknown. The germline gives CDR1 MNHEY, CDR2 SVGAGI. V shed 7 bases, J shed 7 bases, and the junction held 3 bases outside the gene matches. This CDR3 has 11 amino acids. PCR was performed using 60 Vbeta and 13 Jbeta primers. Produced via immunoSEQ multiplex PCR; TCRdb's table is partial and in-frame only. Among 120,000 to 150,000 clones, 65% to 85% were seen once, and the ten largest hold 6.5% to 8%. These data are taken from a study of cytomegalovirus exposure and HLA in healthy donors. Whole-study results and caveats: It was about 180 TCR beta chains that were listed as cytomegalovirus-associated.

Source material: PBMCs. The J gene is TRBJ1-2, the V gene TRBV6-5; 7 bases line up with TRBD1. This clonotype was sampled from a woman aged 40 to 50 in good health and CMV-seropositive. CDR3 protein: CASTQGGGYTF. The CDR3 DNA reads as TGTGCCAGCACCCAGGGGGGTGGCTACACCTTC.